This T cell receptor (beta chain) was identified in a study of control samples from healthy donors and cancer patients. The germline V and J ends were trimmed by 3 bases and 2 bases, with 17 bases remaining between them. The CDR3 has 16 residues. Germline V gene lookup returns CDR1 SGHRS and CDR2 YFSETQ. The assay was immunoSEQ multiplex PCR, and TCRdb's table has in-frame clones only and misses some. The sample records about 150,000 clones, approximately 90% being singletons. The chain uses TRBV5-1 and TRBJ1-1; the D gene is possibly TRBD1 (5 bases). Sequencing was done on a sample of blood. The origin of this receptor is a young woman in good health. The CDR3: CASSYMTVQKNTEAFF. Here the CDR3 DNA reads TGCGCCAGCAGCTACATGACAGTCCAAAAAAACACTGAAGCTTTCTTT.